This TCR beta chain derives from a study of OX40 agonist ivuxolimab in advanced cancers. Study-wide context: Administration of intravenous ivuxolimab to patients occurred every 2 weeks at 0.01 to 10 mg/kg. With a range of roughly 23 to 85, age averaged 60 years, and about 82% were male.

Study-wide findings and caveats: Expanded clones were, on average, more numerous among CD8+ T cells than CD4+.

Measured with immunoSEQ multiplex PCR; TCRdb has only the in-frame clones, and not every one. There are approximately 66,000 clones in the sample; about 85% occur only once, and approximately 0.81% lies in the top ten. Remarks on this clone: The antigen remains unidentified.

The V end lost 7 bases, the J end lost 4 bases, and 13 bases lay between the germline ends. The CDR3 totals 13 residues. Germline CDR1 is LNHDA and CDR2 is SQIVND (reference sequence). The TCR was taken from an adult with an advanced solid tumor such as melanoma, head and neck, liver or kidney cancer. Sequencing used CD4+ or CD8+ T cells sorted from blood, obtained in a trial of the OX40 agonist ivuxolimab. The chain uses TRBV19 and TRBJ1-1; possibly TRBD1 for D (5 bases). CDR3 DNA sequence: TGTGCCAGTATTGGCAGGGACGGCACTGAAGCTTTCTTT. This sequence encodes CASIGRDGTEAFF. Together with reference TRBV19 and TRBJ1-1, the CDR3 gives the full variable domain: DGGITQSPKYLFRKEGQNVTLSCEQNLNHDAMYWYRQDPGQGLRLIYYSQIVNDFQKGDIAEGYSVSREKKESFPLTVTSAQKNPTAFYLCASIGRDGTEAFFGQGTRLTVV.